The clone carrying this TCR beta chain was observed many times. The antigen is not known. This sample stems from a study of spatial heterogeneity in lung cancer. The wider study: Detection consistently yielded more beta chains than alpha chains. Study outcomes and limitations: There were more appearances of ubiquitous expanded tumor TCRs in blood at resection than at follow-up.

Regarding time point: sample taken at primary tumor resection. Unsorted whole RNA of tumor, nontumor lung or frozen PBMC was sequenced. Samples were obtained from about 75 donors, all untreated early-stage non-small cell lung cancer patients. Every TCR cDNA molecule carried a tag that served as a unique molecular identifier. From the 5' RACE reads, TCRdb called clonotypes with MiXCR, one entry per CDR3 protein. The sample lists around 23,000 distinct CDR3 sequences, over 3% occurring once. From germline, CDR1 is SGHRS and CDR2 YFSETQ. This CDR3 is built from 13 residues. The V end was cut by 0 bases, the J end by 7 bases, with 10 bases between.

The chain combines TRBV5-1 with TRBJ1-1, with D unresolved. The TCR sequence derives from a female donor with early-stage non-small cell lung cancer. The source was PBMCs, collected at surgery. The chain's CDR3 is CASSLGPGGEAFF. In DNA form, the CDR3 reads TGCGCCAGCAGCTTGGGCCCTGGAGGTGAAGCTTTCTTT.